This TCR beta chain was obtained from a study of technical replicates of blood from a few donors. The germline V and J ends were trimmed by 0 bases and 4 bases, with 10 bases remaining between them. The germline V gene encodes CDR1 MGHRA and CDR2 YSYEKL. CDR3 length equals 16 residues. TCRdb's copy holds only in-frame clones and misses some; the assay was immunoSEQ multiplex PCR. The sample holds 98,000 or so clones, about 95% seen once. The sequence was collected from a human donor in good health. The sequenced sample was T cells isolated from PBMCs. The chain has TRBV4-1 and TRBJ1-6; D is unclear. The CDR3 region has the DNA TGCGCCAGCAGCCAAGAACGAGGGAGGTATAATTCACCCCTCCACTTT. Protein sequence: CASSQERGRYNSPLHF.